A single sample gave rise to the 32 T cell receptor beta chains below, sequenced in a study of blood T cell repertoires in COVID-19. Using immunoSEQ multiplex PCR, the repertoire was profiled, and TCRdb retains in-frame clones only, with some absent. The table includes tens of thousands of clones, 87% detected once. Sequenced sample: peripheral blood. Receptor source: a human donor in a cohort sampled during active COVID-19.

The chain is built from TRBV19 and TRBJ2-2; D may be TRBD2 (6 bases). From germline, CDR1 is LNHDA and CDR2 SQIVND (reference sequence). Trimming stripped 3 bases from V and 7 bases from J, with 12 bases between. The CDR3 consists of 14 residues. CDR3 nucleotides: TGTGCCAGTAGTATCGGAGGGTCCGGCGGGGAGCTGTTTTTT. Protein product: CASSIGGSGGELFF.

The gene calls are TRBV18 and TRBJ1-2, with TRBD1 matching 9 bases. Germline CDR1 KGHSH, CDR2 LQKENI. The CDR3 has 15 amino acids. V lost 5 bases, J lost 8 bases, and 12 bases stayed unmatched. DNA for the CDR3: TGTGCCAGCTCAGAGGGGACAGGGAGGTCTCGAGGCTACACCTTC. It codes for CASSEGTGRSRGYTF.

The chain employs TRBV27 and TRBJ2-1; maybe TRBD2 (5 bases). Trimming cost V 6 bases and J 8 bases, with 14 bases left between them. This CDR3 is built from 13 residues. The germline V gene encodes CDR1 MNHEY and CDR2 SMNVEV (reference sequence). CDR3 protein: CASRQTSFHEQFF. CDR3 sequence (DNA): TGTGCCAGCAGACAAACTAGTTTCCATGAGCAGTTCTTC.

The J gene is TRBJ2-7, the V gene TRBV7-2, with TRBD1 identical over 9 bases. V was pared by 3 bases and J by 4 bases, with 7 bases of the junction left unmatched. The CDR3 runs to 15 residues. Germline CDR1 and CDR2: SGHTA and FQGNSA. For the CDR3, the DNA is TGTGCCAGCAGCTTGGGGGGACAGGGAGTATACGAGCAGTACTTC. This sequence encodes CASSLGGQGVYEQYF.

V and J are TRBV12-3 or TRBV12-4 and TRBJ2-7; the D gene is possibly TRBD2 (5 bases). CDR3 size: 13 residues. V lost 3 bases and J 6 bases, leaving 12 bases between the germline ends. The CDR3 DNA reads TGTGCCAGCAGTTTCGCCAGAGGGTTCGAGCAGTACTTC. The encoded protein is CASSFARGFEQYF.

V usage is TRBV3-1 (or the pseudogene TRBV3-2) and J usage is TRBJ2-5; no clear D gene. Trimming left V 0 bases short and J 5 bases short, with 13 bases between. There are 15 residues in the CDR3. Germline CDR1 and CDR2: LGHDT and YNNKEL (reference sequence). The CDR3 coding sequence is TGTGCCAGCAGCCAAGATCATCCCGAGGTGGAGACCCAGTACTTC. Encoded protein: CASSQDHPEVETQYF.

The chain couples TRBV11-2 to TRBJ2-3; 7 bases align to TRBD1. Germline lookup yields CDR1 SGHAT and CDR2 FQNNGV. V dropped 5 bases and J dropped 11; count of bases not matched to a gene: 13. The CDR3 loop spans 14 amino acids. CDR3 DNA sequence: TGTGCCAGCAGCCAAGGACAGGTGAGATCGGGGCAGTATTTT. Translation gives CASSQGQVRSGQYF. Together with reference TRBV11-2 and TRBJ2-3, the CDR3 gives the full variable domain: EAGVAQSPRYKIIEKRQSVAFWCNPISGHATLYWYQQILGQGPKLLIQFQNNGVVDDSQLPKDRFSAERLKGVDSTLKIQPAKLEDSAVYLCASSQGQVRSGQYFGPGTRLTVL.

In DNA form, the CDR3 reads TGTGCCAGCAGCTACGCTAGCGGGAACTCCTACAATGAGCAGTTCTTC. Translating gives CASSYASGNSYNEQFF. This chain connects TRBV7-3 to TRBJ2-1; 9 bases line up with TRBD2. The junction had 4 bases not matched to a gene; V was cut back by 4 bases and J by 0 bases. This CDR3 spans 16 amino acids. Germline CDR1 reads SGHTA; CDR2 reads FQGTGA.

The chain employs TRBV19 and TRBJ1-1; 12 nucleotides agree with TRBD1. The CDR3 contains 15 residues. Germline loops: CDR1 LNHDA, CDR2 SQIVND (reference sequence). The junction had 6 bases not matched to a gene; V was cut back by 5 bases and J by 5 bases. The CDR3 DNA follows: TGTGCCAGTAGTTTCCCGGGACAGGGGGCGACTGAAGCTTTCTTT. This translates into CASSFPGQGATEAFF.

Details on this clone: The DNA is omitted, as the CDR3 cannot be located on it reliably, and the CDR3 follows TCRdb's listing. The V and J genes are TRBV30 and TRBJ2-1; TRBD1, the table's D call, was not compared with the DNA. Germline V gene sequence: CDR1 GTSNPN, CDR2 SVGIG (reference sequence). The CDR3 is made up of 10 amino acids, end residues included. The CDR3 is CAWGQGIEFF.

The chain carries TRBV5-1 and TRBJ2-3; no reliable D call. CDR1 and CDR2 from the germline V gene are SGHRS and YFSETQ. The CDR3 runs to 14 residues. V was shortened by 1 base and J by 4 bases, with 10 bases between the two germline ends. The CDR3 DNA sequence: TGCGCCAGCAGCTTGTGGCTAGACTCAGATACGCAGTATTTT. Encoded protein: CASSLWLDSDTQYF.

The chain links TRBV6-6 to TRBJ1-5, with a possible D match to TRBD1 (5 bases). The CDR3 loop spans 12 amino acids. From germline, CDR1 is MNHNY and CDR2 SVGAGI (reference sequence). Trimming removed 8 bases at V and 5 bases at J, with 10 bases between. CDR3 bases: TGTGCCAGCGCAGGGAGGGATCAGCCCCAGCATTTT. Translating it yields CASAGRDQPQHF.

The chain couples TRBV6-5 to TRBJ2-7, with D tentatively TRBD2 (6 bases). CDR1 and CDR2 (germline): MNHEY, SVGAGI. CDR3 length: 15 residues. The V and J ends lost 2 bases and 0 bases respectively, with 11 bases between them. CDR3 region: CASSYQKRVSYEQYF. DNA of the CDR3: TGTGCCAGCAGTTACCAGAAGCGGGTCTCCTACGAGCAGTACTTC.

V is TRBV9 and J is TRBJ2-1; tentative D call: TRBD1 (6 bases). V was cut by 4 bases and J by 0 bases, with 14 bases left in between. The CDR3 covers 16 residues. Germline lookup yields CDR1 SGDLS and CDR2 YYNGEE. The CDR3 reads CASSHRQENSYNEQFF. CDR3 DNA: TGTGCCAGCAGCCACAGACAGGAAAACTCCTACAATGAGCAGTTCTTC.

The rearrangement links TRBV24-1 to TRBJ2-3, with TRBD1 as a possible D gene (5 bases). Deletions cut 0 bases from V and 3 bases from J, with 21 bases between. Germline loops: CDR1 KGHDR, CDR2 SFDVKD. The CDR3 has 19 amino acids. The CDR3 DNA reads TGTGCCACCAGTGATTTGGATCAGGGCCCGTTTTTGGGAACAGATACGCAGTATTTT. It encodes CATSDLDQGPFLGTDTQYF.

V and J are TRBV5-1 and TRBJ2-7; the match to TRBD2 covers 9 bases. This CDR3 is built from 15 residues. Germline assignment: CDR1 SGHRS and CDR2 YFSETQ. J was trimmed by 2 bases and V by 0 bases; bases with no gene match: 3. The chain's CDR3 is CASSLDLAGTYEQYF. CDR3 nucleotide sequence: TGCGCCAGCAGCTTGGACCTAGCGGGGACCTACGAGCAGTACTTC.

This chain links TRBV6-5 with TRBJ2-5; possible D gene TRBD2, 7 bases. The CDR3 covers 15 residues. CDR1 is MNHEY and CDR2 is SVGAGI in the germline V gene. Trimming removed 8 bases at V and 5 bases at J, with 21 bases between. The CDR3: CASGRDRRGFETQYF. The CDR3 DNA reads TGTGCCAGCGGGAGAGACAGGCGGGGGTTTGAGACCCAGTACTTC.

V gene TRBV24-1 combines with J gene TRBJ2-2; 7 nucleotides match TRBD1. The V gene end was trimmed by 6 bases and the J gene end by 1 base; junction bases not matched to a gene: 7. The CDR3 length is 16 residues. The V gene's germline CDR1 is KGHDR and CDR2 SFDVKD. The CDR3 loop reads CATSRTGRVNTGELFF. For the CDR3, the DNA is TGTGCCACCAGTAGGACAGGCCGGGTGAACACCGGGGAGCTGTTTTTT.

CDR3 DNA: TGTGCCAGCAGCCAACTCAACTCTGGAAACACCATATATTTT. It is translated as CASSQLNSGNTIYF. V and J are TRBV28 and TRBJ1-3; D not resolved. The CDR3 contains 14 residues. Trimming removed 6 bases at V and 0 bases at J, with 9 bases between. Germline V gene lookup returns CDR1 MDHEN and CDR2 SYDVKM.

The chain carries TRBV14 and TRBJ2-6, with 7 bases identical to TRBD2. With 4 bases clipped from V and 0 bases from J, the junction kept 12 bases outside the gene matches. Germline V gene sequence: CDR1 SGHDN, CDR2 FVKESK. This CDR3 is built from 19 residues. CDR3 in DNA: TGTGCCAGCAGCCTGGAGTCCGGGGGGATGGACTCTGGGGCCAACGTCCTGACTTTC. It is translated as CASSLESGGMDSGANVLTF.

The J gene is TRBJ2-6, the V gene TRBV28, with TRBD1 matching 7 bases. The CDR3 is made up of 17 amino acids. In germline, CDR1 is MDHEN, CDR2 SYDVKM. The trim removed 7 bases at V and 0 bases at J, leaving 9 bases unmatched. CDR3 DNA: TGTGCCAGCACAGACAGGGTGGGGGACTCTGGGGCCAACGTCCTGACTTTC. Protein sequence: CASTDRVGDSGANVLTF.

This rearrangement joins TRBV5-4 to TRBJ1-2; 7 bases are a match to TRBD1. Germline V CDR1 and CDR2: SGHNT, YYREEE (reference sequence). V shed 4 bases, J shed 2 bases, and the junction held 11 bases outside the gene matches. The CDR3 has 16 residues. CDR3 amino acids: CASSPGSKGQNYGYTF. For the CDR3, the DNA is TGTGCCAGCAGCCCTGGGTCCAAGGGACAGAACTATGGCTACACCTTC.

The V and J genes are TRBV3-1 (or the pseudogene TRBV3-2) and TRBJ2-2; 8 positions match TRBD2. After removal of 3 bases from V and 4 bases from J, the junction contained 7 bases not matched to a gene. The CDR3 has 16 residues. Germline V CDR1 and CDR2: LGHDT, YNNKEL (reference sequence). The CDR3 DNA is TGTGCCAGCAGCCATGTGCGACTAGCGAGCACCGGGGAGCTGTTTTTT. This translates into CASSHVRLASTGELFF.

In regard to this clone: Other DNA sequences in this sample translate to the same CDR3. The chain is built from TRBV18 and TRBJ2-3; D not certain. Germline-derived CDR1 and CDR2 are KGHSH and LQKENI. The CDR3 is made up of 12 amino acids. V was trimmed by 3 bases and J by 2 bases, leaving 3 bases between them. Here the CDR3 reads CASSPYTDTQYF. In nucleotides, the CDR3 is TGTGCCAGCTCACCCTACACAGATACGCAGTATTTT.

The chain is built from TRBV5-1 and TRBJ2-3; tentative D call: TRBD2 (5 bases). Per the germline V gene, CDR1 is SGHRS and CDR2 is YFSETQ. The CDR3 extends over 16 amino acids. Trimming took off 4 bases at V and 0 bases at J, with 15 bases between the two ends. The CDR3 DNA sequence: TGCGCCAGCAGCGCTGCAGGAGGCCATAGCACAGATACGCAGTATTTT. This codes for CASSAAGGHSTDTQYF.

The chain has TRBV6-1 and TRBJ1-2, with D perhaps matching TRBD1 (6 bases). The CDR3 totals 15 residues. The germline CDR1 and CDR2 sequences are MNHNS and SASEGT. Trimming cost V 2 bases and J 1 base, with 11 bases left between them. The CDR3 sequence: CASSELRGSNYGYTF. Written as DNA, the CDR3 is TGTGCCAGCAGTGAACTAAGGGGGAGTAACTATGGCTACACCTTC.

V is TRBV15 and J is TRBJ2-1; 10 bases align to TRBD2. The CDR3 sequence is 16 residues long. J gave up 5 bases and V 4 bases, and 8 bases lay outside the gene matches. The germline V gene has CDR1 LNHNV and CDR2 YYDKDF (reference sequence). The DNA of the CDR3 is TGTGCCACCAGCACAAAACTAGCGGGACAAAACAATGAGCAGTTCTTC. This gives the protein CATSTKLAGQNNEQFF.

The rearrangement links TRBV19 to TRBJ2-3, with 10 bases lining up with TRBD2. The CDR3 is 18 amino acids. V shed 5 bases, J shed 0 bases, and the junction held 11 bases outside the gene matches. CDR1 and CDR2 (germline): LNHDA, SQIVND (reference sequence). CDR3 DNA sequence: TGTGCCAGTAGTGTCAACAGCGGGAGGGCCATTAGCACAGATACGCAGTATTTT. Residues: CASSVNSGRAISTDTQYF.

The chain links TRBV28 to TRBJ2-2; 9 nucleotides line up with TRBD1. This CDR3 is built from 16 residues. Per the germline V gene, CDR1 is MDHEN and CDR2 is SYDVKM. V trimming: 6 bases; J trimming: 5 bases; junction bases outside the gene matches: 10. CDR3: CASSPPGQGFTGELFF. For the CDR3, the DNA is TGTGCCAGCAGCCCCCCGGGACAGGGTTTTACCGGGGAGCTGTTTTTT. Variable domain in full (rest from reference TRBV28 and TRBJ2-2): DVKVTQSSRYLVKRTGEKVFLECVQDMDHENMFWYRQDPGLGLRLIYFSYDVKMKEKGDIPEGYSVSREKKERFSLILESASTNQTSMYLCASSPPGQGFTGELFFGEGSRLTVL.

The CDR3 DNA follows: TGTGCCAGCAGCTTAGAGTGGGGGCTTGCCTCCTACAATGAGCAGTTCTTC. Its translation is CASSLEWGLASYNEQFF. The chain carries TRBV7-2 and TRBJ2-1, with D perhaps matching TRBD1 (6 bases). V lost 1 base and J lost 0, with 13 bases in between. The CDR3 is made up of 17 amino acids. Germline CDR1 reads SGHTA; CDR2 reads FQGNSA.

The V and J genes are TRBV6-5 and TRBJ1-5; D call uncertain. The CDR3 loop spans 13 amino acids. CDR1 and CDR2 (germline): MNHEY, SVGAGI. The germline V and J ends were trimmed by 5 bases and 5 bases, with 10 bases remaining between them. Here the CDR3 reads CASSPLLDQPQHF. The CDR3 DNA sequence: TGTGCCAGCAGTCCACTCTTAGATCAGCCCCAGCATTTT.

The chain combines TRBV6-5 with TRBJ1-6; TRBD1 might be the D (6 bases). Germline CDR1 reads MNHEY; CDR2 reads SVGAGI. The length of the CDR3 is 10 residues. Between the trimmed V and J ends, which lost 7 bases and 14 bases, there was a span of 9 bases. The CDR3 bases are TGTGCCAGCAACAGGGACACCCTCCACTTT. Its protein is CASNRDTLHF.